This entry lists 8 T cell receptor beta chains sequenced from one sample in a study of blood T cell repertoires in COVID-19. Only in-frame clones appear in the TCRdb table, and some are missing; sequencing was by immunoSEQ multiplex PCR. This table has 380,000 or so clones, about 90% appearing once. The sample was PBMCs or T cells enriched from blood (not recorded which). Receptors originate from a man aged 25 to 45 who had recovered from COVID-19.

The chain carries TRBV5-4 and TRBJ2-7; 10 bases line up with TRBD1. The V gene's germline CDR1 is SGHNT and CDR2 YYREEE (reference sequence). V lost 3 bases, J lost 7 bases, and 10 bases stayed unmatched. This CDR3 has 15 residues. CDR3 coding DNA: TGTGCCAGCAGCTCAGACAGGGGGCGCGGGGGAGAGCAGTACTTC. This translates into CASSSDRGRGGEQYF.

The genes are TRBV27 and TRBJ2-3, with D possibly TRBD2 on 5 matching bases. Germline assignment: CDR1 MNHEY and CDR2 SMNVEV (reference sequence). The CDR3 is 16 residues long. Trimming left V 7 bases short and J 5 bases short, with 22 bases between. In DNA, the CDR3 is TGTGCCAGCACCCAATCCCGGGTGGGAGTAGGAGATACGCAGTATTTT. The encoded protein is CASTQSRVGVGDTQYF.

The chain couples TRBV3-1 (or the pseudogene TRBV3-2) to TRBJ2-7; 9 bases map to TRBD2. The CDR3 length is 15 residues. With 3 bases clipped from V and 3 bases from J, the junction kept 6 bases outside the gene matches. Germline-derived CDR1 and CDR2 are LGHDT and YNNKEL (reference sequence). The CDR3 DNA reads as TGTGCCAGCAGCCAGGGTAGCGGGGGTTTCTACGAGCAGTACTTC. This translates into CASSQGSGGFYEQYF.

This clone was picked up a small number of times. The genes are TRBV7-9 and TRBJ2-5, with D possibly TRBD1 on 6 matching bases. There are 15 residues in the CDR3. V was pared by 3 bases and J by 0 bases, with 11 bases between. Germline CDR1 and CDR2: SEHNR and FQNEAQ (reference sequence). For the CDR3, the DNA is TGTGCCAGCAGCTTGGTAACAGGGTACCAAGAGACCCAGTACTTC. Residues: CASSLVTGYQETQYF.

The rearrangement links TRBV7-9 to TRBJ1-1; 9 nucleotides agree with TRBD1. V was clipped by 5 bases and J by 6 bases; unmatched bases: 7. This CDR3 spans 14 amino acids. Germline assignment: CDR1 SEHNR and CDR2 FQNEAQ (reference sequence). The DNA of the CDR3 is TGTGCCAGCAGCCAGGGACAGGGTTGGGCTGAAGCTTTCTTT. Translated, it gives CASSQGQGWAEAFF.

The chain joins TRBV5-1 to TRBJ1-1, with D possibly matching TRBD1 (5 bases). Germline V gene lookup returns CDR1 SGHRS and CDR2 YFSETQ. The CDR3 contains 14 residues. The V gene lost 4 bases and the J gene lost 6 bases, with 16 bases spanning the gap. The CDR3 DNA sequence: TGCGCCAGCAGCAGTCAACCGGGACTCTCTGAAGCTTTCTTT. This gives the protein CASSSQPGLSEAFF.

The chain carries TRBV5-1 and TRBJ1-3; tentative D call: TRBD1 (5 bases). Germline-derived CDR1 and CDR2 are SGHRS and YFSETQ. The CDR3 spans 15 residues. The germline V and J ends were trimmed by 3 bases and 1 base, with 11 bases remaining between them. The CDR3 nucleotides read TGCGCCAGCAGCTCCGGGGGAGCGTCTGGAAACACCATATATTTT. Translating gives CASSSGGASGNTIYF.

The rearrangement uses TRBV5-1 and TRBJ2-2, with 12 bases fitting TRBD1. This CDR3 is built from 14 residues. Germline V gene data show CDR1 as SGHRS and CDR2 as YFSETQ. V dropped 7 bases and J dropped 7; count of bases not matched to a gene: 5. CDR3 sequence (DNA): TGCGCCAGCGGGACAGGGGGCGAGATCGGGGAGCTGTTTTTT. It translates to CASGTGGEIGELFF. Using reference TRBV5-1 and TRBJ2-2 for the parts outside the CDR3, the full variable domain is KAGVTQTPRYLIKTRGQQVTLSCSPISGHRSVSWYQQTPGQGLQFLFEYFSETQRNKGNFPGRFSGRQFSNSRSEMNVSTLELGDSALYLCASGTGGEIGELFFGEGSRLTVL.